The 13 T cell receptor beta chains reported below all come from one sample, sequenced in a study of blood T cell repertoires in COVID-19 (dated by TCRdb to 2020 to 2022). Libraries were built with the immunoSEQ multiplex PCR assay. Held by TCRdb, this immuneACCESS table contains in-frame sequences only and omits some clones. Under half of the omission traces to an unresolved V gene where checked; the cause of the rest is unknown. Within this sample are about 250,000 clones, with just over 85% of them counted one time only. More than 1.5% of the sample belongs to the ten largest clones. Material: PBMCs or T cells enriched from blood (not recorded which). The receptors stem from a man in his forties who had recovered from COVID-19.

The V gene is TRBV10-3, the J gene TRBJ2-1, with 16 nucleotides matching TRBD2. The CDR3 loop spans 14 amino acids. The J segment lost 12 bases and the V segment lost 11 bases, leaving 10 bases of the junction unmatched. Germline loops: CDR1 ENHRY, CDR2 SYGVKD. CDR3: CAGFSGLAGGRQFF. As DNA, the CDR3 is TGTGCCGGCTTTTCGGGACTAGCGGGGGGGCGGCAGTTCTTC.

Only one count was recorded for this clone. The CDR3 sequence is CASSVNRVGTEAFF. CDR3 DNA sequence: TGTGCCAGCAGTGTGAACAGGGTGGGCACTGAAGCTTTCTTT. The chain recombines TRBV2 with TRBJ1-1, with TRBD1 as a possible D gene (6 bases). Per the germline V gene, CDR1 is SNHLY and CDR2 is FYNNEI. V dropped 4 bases and J dropped 4 bases, with 13 bases sitting between them. This CDR3 region has 14 residues. Based on the CDR3 plus reference TRBV2 and TRBJ1-1, the full variable domain is EPEVTQTPSHQVTQMGQEVILRCVPISNHLYFYWYRQILGQKVEFLVSFYNNEISEKSEIFDDQFSVERPDGSNFTLKIRSTKLEDSAMYFCASSVNRVGTEAFFGQGTRLTVV.

This sequence joins TRBV7-9 and TRBJ2-3; 7 positions agree with TRBD2. J was trimmed by 3 bases and V by 5 bases; bases with no gene match: 8. Germline V CDR1 and CDR2: SEHNR, FQNEAQ (reference sequence). The CDR3 sequence is 15 residues long. This chain's CDR3 is CASSHPGTITDTQYF. The CDR3, as DNA: TGTGCCAGCAGCCACCCCGGGACTATTACAGATACGCAGTATTTT.

V usage is TRBV27 and J usage is TRBJ2-1; 11 bases are shared with TRBD2. Trimming took 6 bases from V and 6 from J; bases not matched to a gene: 4. The CDR3 extends over 14 amino acids. Germline CDR1 reads MNHEY; CDR2 reads SMNVEV (reference sequence). The CDR3 sequence is CASRVSGRVNEQFF. The CDR3 DNA reads TGTGCCAGCAGAGTTAGCGGGAGGGTCAATGAGCAGTTCTTC.

This chain joins TRBV5-1 and TRBJ2-2; 9 positions match TRBD2. This CDR3 contains 17 residues. The germline V gene has CDR1 SGHRS and CDR2 YFSETQ. V shed 5 bases and J 2 bases; nucleotides not matched to a gene: 10. As DNA, the CDR3 is TGCGCCAGCAGGCATACCGGGACTAGCCCTAACACCGGGGAGCTGTTTTTT. It is translated as CASRHTGTSPNTGELFF.

The chain employs TRBV27 and TRBJ2-1; 8 positions match TRBD2. Trimming took 2 bases from V and 0 from J; bases not matched to a gene: 0. The CDR3 is 15 residues long. In germline, CDR1 is MNHEY, CDR2 SMNVEV (reference sequence). CDR3 nucleotides: TGTGCCAGCAGTTTACTAGCGGGCTCCTACAATGAGCAGTTCTTC. This encodes CASSLLAGSYNEQFF.

The chain links TRBV28 to TRBJ2-7, with D possibly TRBD1 on 5 matching bases. Germline V lookup: CDR1 MDHEN, CDR2 SYDVKM. CDR3 size: 13 residues. Trimming left V 4 bases short and J 5 bases short, with 12 bases between. In DNA form, the CDR3 reads TGTGCCAGCAGTTCCCAGGACACGGACGAGCAGTACTTC. Translated, it gives CASSSQDTDEQYF. Together with reference TRBV28 and TRBJ2-7, the CDR3 gives the full variable domain: DVKVTQSSRYLVKRTGEKVFLECVQDMDHENMFWYRQDPGLGLRLIYFSYDVKMKEKGDIPEGYSVSREKKERFSLILESASTNQTSMYLCASSSQDTDEQYFGPGTRLTVT.

The chain carries TRBV7-2 and TRBJ1-3, with TRBD1 as a possible D gene (5 bases). CDR3 length equals 16 residues. Trimming cost V 5 bases and J 0 bases, with 14 bases left between them. Germline values: CDR1 SGHTA, CDR2 FQGNSA. The CDR3 here is CASSPRQIRSGNTIYF. The CDR3 bases are TGTGCCAGCAGCCCGAGACAGATTCGCTCTGGAAACACCATATATTTT.

The V call is TRBV2, the J call TRBJ2-7, with TRBD2 matching over 11 bases. The CDR3 consists of 14 residues. Germline CDR1 reads SNHLY; CDR2 reads FYNNEI. The V and J ends lost 4 bases and 7 bases, in that order; junction bases with no gene match: 6. CDR3 residues: CASSVLAGAGEQYF. Written as DNA, the CDR3 is TGTGCCAGCAGTGTACTAGCGGGAGCCGGGGAGCAGTACTTC.

J is TRBJ2-2 and V is TRBV27, with TRBD2 identical over 7 bases. The CDR3 totals 15 residues. Germline V CDR1 and CDR2: MNHEY, SMNVEV (reference sequence). V was pared by 5 bases and J by 6 bases, with 9 bases of the junction left unmatched. The CDR3 region has the DNA TGTGCCAGCAGTCTCCTTGCGGGAGTAGCCGGGGAGCTGTTTTTT. Protein: CASSLLAGVAGELFF.

In the case of this clone: This may arise from a read error, as a much more abundant clone is one base away. CDR3 in amino acids: CASSQGLAGGEIQYF. The CDR3 DNA follows: TGTGCCAGCAGCCAAGGACTAGCGGGGGGGGAGATCCAGTACTTC. The rearrangement joins TRBV4-2 to TRBJ2-5; the match to TRBD2 covers 14 bases. Germline V gene data show CDR1 as LGHNA and CDR2 as YNFKEQ. There are 15 residues in the CDR3.

The J gene is TRBJ1-1, the V gene TRBV29-1; TRBD1 matches 9 bases. Trimming took 6 bases from V and 3 from J; bases not matched to a gene: 5. Germline V lookup: CDR1 SQVTM, CDR2 ANQGSEA. The CDR3 has 13 residues. The CDR3 DNA reads as TGCAGCGTGTGGACAGGGGACGACACTGAAGCTTTCTTT. Its protein product is CSVWTGDDTEAFF.

V usage is TRBV7-3 and J usage is TRBJ1-1; D remains unclear. V lost 2 bases and J 1 base, leaving 5 bases between the germline ends. This CDR3 has 13 amino acids. The germline V gene has CDR1 SGHTA and CDR2 FQGTGA. The CDR3 nucleotides read TGTGCCAGCAGCTTACAGGAGAACACTGAAGCTTTCTTT. Amino acids: CASSLQENTEAFF.